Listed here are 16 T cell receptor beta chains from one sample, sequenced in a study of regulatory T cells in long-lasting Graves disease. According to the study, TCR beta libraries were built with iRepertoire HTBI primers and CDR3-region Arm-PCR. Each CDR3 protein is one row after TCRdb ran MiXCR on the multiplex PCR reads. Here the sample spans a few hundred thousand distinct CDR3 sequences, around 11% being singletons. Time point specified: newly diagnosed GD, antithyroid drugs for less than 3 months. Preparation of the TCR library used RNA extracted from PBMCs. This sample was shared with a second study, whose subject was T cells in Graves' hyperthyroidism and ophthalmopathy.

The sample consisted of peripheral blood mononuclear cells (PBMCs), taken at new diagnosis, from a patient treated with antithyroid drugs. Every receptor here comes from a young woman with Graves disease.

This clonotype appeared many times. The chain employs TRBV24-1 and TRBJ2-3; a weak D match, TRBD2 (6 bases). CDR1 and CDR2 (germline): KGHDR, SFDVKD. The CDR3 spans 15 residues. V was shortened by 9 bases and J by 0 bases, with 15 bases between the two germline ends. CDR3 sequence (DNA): TGTGCCACCTCATCATCTAGCGTTAGCACAGATACGCAGTATTTT. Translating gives CATSSSSVSTDTQYF.

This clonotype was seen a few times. In nucleotides, the CDR3 is TGCAGCGTTGAATGGGGGTTAAACACTGAAGCTTTCTTT. Translating it yields CSVEWGLNTEAFF. The chain couples TRBV29-1 to TRBJ1-1; perhaps TRBD1 as D (5 bases). The CDR3 has 13 residues. Trimming removed 2 bases from V and 2 bases from J, with 9 bases in between. Germline loops: CDR1 SQVTM, CDR2 ANQGSEA.

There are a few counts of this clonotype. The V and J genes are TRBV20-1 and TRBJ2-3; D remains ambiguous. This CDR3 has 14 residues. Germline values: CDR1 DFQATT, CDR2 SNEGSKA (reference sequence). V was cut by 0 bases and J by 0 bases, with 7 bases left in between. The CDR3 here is CSAREQWSTDTQYF. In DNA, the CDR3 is TGCAGTGCTAGAGAGCAGTGGAGCACAGATACGCAGTATTTT.

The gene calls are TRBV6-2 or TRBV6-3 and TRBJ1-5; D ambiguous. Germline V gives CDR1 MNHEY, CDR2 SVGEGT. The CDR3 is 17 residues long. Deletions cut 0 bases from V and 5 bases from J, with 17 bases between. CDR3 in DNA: TGTGCCAGCAGTTACTCTACGGCTTCAGACACCGATCAGCCCCAGCATTTT. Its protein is CASSYSTASDTDQPQHF.

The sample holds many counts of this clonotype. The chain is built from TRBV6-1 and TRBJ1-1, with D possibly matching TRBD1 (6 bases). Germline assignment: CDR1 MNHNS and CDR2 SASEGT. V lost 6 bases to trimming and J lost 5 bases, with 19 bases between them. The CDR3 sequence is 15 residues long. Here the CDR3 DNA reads TGTGCCAGCAGCTCCCCCAAACAGGGTTGGACTGAAGCTTTCTTT. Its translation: CASSSPKQGWTEAFF.

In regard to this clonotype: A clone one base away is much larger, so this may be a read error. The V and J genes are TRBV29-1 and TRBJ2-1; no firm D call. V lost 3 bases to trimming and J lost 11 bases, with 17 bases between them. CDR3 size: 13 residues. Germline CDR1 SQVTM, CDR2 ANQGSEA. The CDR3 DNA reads TGCAGCGTTGAGCGTCGGCTTGGGTATAAGCAGTTCTTC. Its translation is CSVERRLGYKQFF.

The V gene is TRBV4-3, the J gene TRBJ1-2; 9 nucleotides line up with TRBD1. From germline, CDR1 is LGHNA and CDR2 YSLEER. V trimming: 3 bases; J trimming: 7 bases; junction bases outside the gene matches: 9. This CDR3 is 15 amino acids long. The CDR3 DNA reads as TGCGCCAGCAGCCAGTTTTACAGGGGGCTTGGTGGCTACACCTTC. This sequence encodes CASSQFYRGLGGYTF.

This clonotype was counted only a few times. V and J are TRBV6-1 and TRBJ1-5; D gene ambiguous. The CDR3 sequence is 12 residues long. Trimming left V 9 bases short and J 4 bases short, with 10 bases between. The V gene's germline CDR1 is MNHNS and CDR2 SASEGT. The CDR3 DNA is TGTGCCAGTGACGGCGAGAATCAGCCCCAGCATTTT. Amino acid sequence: CASDGENQPQHF.

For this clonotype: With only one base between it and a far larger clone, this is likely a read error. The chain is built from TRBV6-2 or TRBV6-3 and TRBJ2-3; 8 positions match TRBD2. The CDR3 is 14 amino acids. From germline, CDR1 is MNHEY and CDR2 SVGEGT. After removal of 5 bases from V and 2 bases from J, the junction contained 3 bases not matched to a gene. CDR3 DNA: TGTGCCAGCAGTCGTAGCGGGGACACAGATACGCAGTATTTT. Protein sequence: CASSRSGDTDTQYF.

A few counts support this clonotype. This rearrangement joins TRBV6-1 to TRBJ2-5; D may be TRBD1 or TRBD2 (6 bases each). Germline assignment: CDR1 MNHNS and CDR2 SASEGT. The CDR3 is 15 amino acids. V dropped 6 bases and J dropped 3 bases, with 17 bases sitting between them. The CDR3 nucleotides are TGTGCCAGCAGCCCTCATCCGCGGGACAAAGAGACCCAGTACTTC. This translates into CASSPHPRDKETQYF.

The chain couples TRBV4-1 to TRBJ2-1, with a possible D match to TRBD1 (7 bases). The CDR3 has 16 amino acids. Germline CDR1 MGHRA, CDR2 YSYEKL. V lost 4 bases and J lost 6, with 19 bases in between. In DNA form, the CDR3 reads TGCGCCAGCAGCCGCCAGGAGGGGGCCTGGACCAATGAGCAGTTCTTC. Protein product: CASSRQEGAWTNEQFF.

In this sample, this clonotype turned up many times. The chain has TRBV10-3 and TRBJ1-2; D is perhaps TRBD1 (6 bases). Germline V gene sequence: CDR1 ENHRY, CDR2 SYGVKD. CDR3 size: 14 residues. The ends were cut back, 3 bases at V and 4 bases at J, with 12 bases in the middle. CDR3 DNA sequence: TGTGCCATCAGTGACACAGACAGGTCCTATGGCTACACCTTC. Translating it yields CAISDTDRSYGYTF.

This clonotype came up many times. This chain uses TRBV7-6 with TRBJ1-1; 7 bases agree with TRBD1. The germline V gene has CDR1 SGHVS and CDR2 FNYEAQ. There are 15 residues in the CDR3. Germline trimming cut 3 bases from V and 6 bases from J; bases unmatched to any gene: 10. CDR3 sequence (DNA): TGTGCCAGCAGCTTCCTAGGGACAGAGGCCCCTGAAGCTTTCTTT. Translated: CASSFLGTEAPEAFF.

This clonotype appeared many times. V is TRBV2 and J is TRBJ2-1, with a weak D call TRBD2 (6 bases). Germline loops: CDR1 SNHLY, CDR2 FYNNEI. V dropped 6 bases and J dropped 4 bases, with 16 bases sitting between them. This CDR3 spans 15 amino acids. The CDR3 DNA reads TGTGCCAGCAGCCACGATAGCGGTCTGTACAATGAGCAGTTCTTC. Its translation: CASSHDSGLYNEQFF.

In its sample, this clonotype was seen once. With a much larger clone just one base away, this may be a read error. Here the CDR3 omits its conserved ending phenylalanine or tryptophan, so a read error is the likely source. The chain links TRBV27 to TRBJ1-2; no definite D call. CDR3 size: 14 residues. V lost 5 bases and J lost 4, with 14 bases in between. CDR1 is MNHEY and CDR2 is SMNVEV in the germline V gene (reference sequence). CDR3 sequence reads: CASSPRAWGYGYTS. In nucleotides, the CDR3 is TGTGCCAGCAGTCCTAGGGCGTGGGGCTATGGCTACACCTCC.

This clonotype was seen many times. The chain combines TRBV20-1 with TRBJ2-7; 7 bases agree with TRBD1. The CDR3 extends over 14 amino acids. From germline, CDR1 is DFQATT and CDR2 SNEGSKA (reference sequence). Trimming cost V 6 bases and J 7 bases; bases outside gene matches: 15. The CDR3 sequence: CSASRQGLVREQYF. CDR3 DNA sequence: TGCAGTGCCTCTAGACAGGGTCTCGTTCGTGAGCAGTACTTC.